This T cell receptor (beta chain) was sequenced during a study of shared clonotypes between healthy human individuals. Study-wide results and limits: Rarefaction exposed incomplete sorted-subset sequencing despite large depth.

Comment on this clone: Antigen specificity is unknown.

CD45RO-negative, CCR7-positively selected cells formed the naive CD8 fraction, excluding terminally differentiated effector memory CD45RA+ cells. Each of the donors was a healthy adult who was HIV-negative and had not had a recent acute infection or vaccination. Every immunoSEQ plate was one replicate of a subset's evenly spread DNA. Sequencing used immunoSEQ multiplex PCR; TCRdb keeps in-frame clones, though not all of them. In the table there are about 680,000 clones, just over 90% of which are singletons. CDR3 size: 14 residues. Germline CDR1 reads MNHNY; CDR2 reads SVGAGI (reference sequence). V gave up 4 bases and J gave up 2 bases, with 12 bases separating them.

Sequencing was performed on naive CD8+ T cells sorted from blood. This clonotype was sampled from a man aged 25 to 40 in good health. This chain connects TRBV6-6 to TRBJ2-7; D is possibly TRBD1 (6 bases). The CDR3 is CASSLGGPPYEQYF. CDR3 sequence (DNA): TGTGCCAGCAGTTTAGGGGGTCCTCCCTACGAGCAGTACTTC.